This T cell receptor beta chain was found in a study of shared clonotypes between healthy human individuals. Turning to this clone: What it recognizes is unknown. This specimen includes other DNA sequences encoding the same CDR3.

Assay used: immunoSEQ multiplex PCR; TCRdb lists only in-frame clones, some missing. This table has 2 million to 2.5 million clones, about 92% appearing once. Germline loops: CDR1 SGHRS, CDR2 YFSETQ. The CDR3 loop spans 15 amino acids. Trimming removed 0 bases from V and 0 bases from J, with 8 bases in between. Broader study findings: The four-donor shared clonotypes exceeded non-shared clonotypes in generation probability, with non-shared ones scoring lower. Sorted-subset sequencing, rarefaction showed, was incomplete despite large depth.

Sequenced sample: naive CD4+ T cells from PBMCs. Subset here: CD45RA+ positively selected. This sequence originates from a man younger than 35 in good health. Some clones in this sample may be carry-over from other donors' samples. The chain couples TRBV5-1 to TRBJ2-3; D unclear. The CDR3 loop reads CASSLARASTDTQYF. The CDR3 nucleotides read TGCGCCAGCAGCTTGGCCCGGGCTAGCACAGATACGCAGTATTTT.